The rows below give T cell receptor beta chains drawn from one sample of a study of CD8+CD57+ T cells in acquired aplastic anemia. Via MiXCR, TCRdb re-called the reads, giving one row per CDR3 protein. The profile shows 250,000 to 350,000 distinct CDR3 sequences, 45% to 65% of them singletons. Input material: sorted CD4+, CD8+, or CD8+CD57+ T cells (not recorded which) from PBMCs. These receptors were obtained from a human donor with severe aplastic anemia or a healthy control (not recorded which). Both conserved end residues are part of each CDR3. D genes are given only for firm matches. Some rows mark clone size as missing; the rest say once, few, many or name a class of expanded clone.

V gene	clone size	D gene	J gene	CDR3 DNA	CDR3 protein
TRBV2	NA	NA	TRBJ1-2	TGTGCCAGCAGTGTCAGCCCGGAATATGGCTACACCTTC	CASSVSPEYGYTF
TRBV10-3	few	NA	TRBJ1-1	TGTGCCATCAGTGAGTCGGTCGGCGGTACAGGAGGGTTAGCTTTCTTT	CAISESVGGTGGLAFF
TRBV2	once	NA	TRBJ1-6	TGTGCCAGCAGCCACGGGACCTCCTATAATTCACCCCTCCACTTT	CASSHGTSYNSPLHF
TRBV20-1	many	NA	TRBJ1-2	TGCAGTGCTAGTGGGGTGTTCAGGAGTGAGTATGGCTACACCTTC	CSASGVFRSEYGYTF
TRBV20-1	NA	TRBD1	TRBJ1-1	TGCAGTGCTATCACAGGGGGAGGAACTGAAGCTTTCTTT	CSAITGGGTEAFF
TRBV19	NA	NA	TRBJ1-4	TGTGCCAGTAGGATGGCAGGCTCAACTAATGAAAAACTGTTTTTT	CASRMAGSTNEKLFF
TRBV24-1	NA	NA	TRBJ1-5	TGTGCCACCAGCGCGGGACTCGGCGAGAAACAGCCCCAGCATTTT	CATSAGLGEKQPQHF
TRBV19	many	NA	TRBJ1-6	TGTGCCAGTAGTATTTGGGGGAACCTCAATTCACCCCTCCACTTT	CASSIWGNLNSPLHF
TRBV19	many	NA	TRBJ1-4	TGTGCCAGTAGCATTACCGCTGAAAAACTGTTTTTT	CASSITAEKLFF
TRBV20-1	NA	NA	TRBJ2-7	TGCAGTGCTAGAGACCCAGCGGGCCTGACATCCGAGCAGTACTTC	CSARDPAGLTSEQYF
TRBV7-3	NA	TRBD1	TRBJ1-6	TGTGCCAGCAGCCCCGGACAGGGGGCGAACTCACCCCTCCACTTT	CASSPGQGANSPLHF
TRBV6-5	many	NA	TRBJ1-5	TGTGCCAGCAGTTCGTCAGGTCCTAGCAATCAGCCCCAGCATTTT	CASSSSGPSNQPQHF
TRBV20-1	NA	NA	TRBJ2-1	TGCAGTGCTGGAAGGAGCAGGGGAACGGGTTCCTACAATGAGCAGTTCTTC	CSAGRSRGTGSYNEQFF
TRBV9	NA	TRBD2	TRBJ2-5	TGTGCCAGCAGCGTAGCGGCTAGCGGGGGGGTAAGGGAGACCCAGTACTTC	CASSVAASGGVRETQYF
TRBV20-1	once	NA	TRBJ2-7	TGCAGTGCTAAATCGGGCAGGAAACCCTACGAGCAGTACTTC	CSAKSGRKPYEQYF
TRBV7-2	NA	NA	TRBJ1-1	TGTGCCAGCAGCTTAGAGTTTTCCAGGTTAGAAGCTTTCTTT	CASSLEFSRLEAFF
TRBV20-1	few	TRBD2	TRBJ2-1	TGCAGTCCCTTAGCGGGAGGCCGGTACAATGAGCAGTTCTTC	CSPLAGGRYNEQFF
TRBV4-1	many	TRBD2	TRBJ2-7	TGCGCCAGCAGCCAAGGGGTTCAAGCGGGGGTAGCCTACGAGCAGTACTTC	CASSQGVQAGVAYEQYF
TRBV27	NA	NA	TRBJ2-3	TGTGCCAGCGTATGGGGTAGCGGCTCAGATACGCAGTATTTT	CASVWGSGSDTQYF
TRBV18	NA	NA	TRBJ2-7	TGTGCCAGCTCACCTTCGGGGCCGTACGAGCAGTACTTC	CASSPSGPYEQYF
TRBV2	many	TRBD1	TRBJ1-2	TGTGCCAGCAGTGGCGGGACAGGGGTATCGCGGGGCTACACCTTC	CASSGGTGVSRGYTF
TRBV20-1	NA	NA	TRBJ1-2	TGCAGTGCTGAGACTGGGGCAGGGTCTGGCTACACCTTC	CSAETGAGSGYTF
TRBV6-5	NA	TRBD2	TRBJ2-1	TGTGCCATCAGCTGGGGAGGGCTTAATCATGAGCAGTTCTTC	CAISWGGLNHEQFF
TRBV12-3/TRBV12-4	many	TRBD1	TRBJ2-7	TGTGCCAGCAGTTTAGTGCTGAGGACAGGGGTCTCCTACGAGCAGTACTTC	CASSLVLRTGVSYEQYF
TRBV5-1	NA	TRBD1	TRBJ2-7	TGCGCCAGCAGCTTGTGGAAACCGTTTAGGGACAGAGGATACTACGAGCAGTACTTC	CASSLWKPFRDRGYYEQYF
TRBV19	few	NA	TRBJ2-4	TGTGCCAGTAGTAGTTTAGCCAAAAACATTCAGTACTTC	CASSSLAKNIQYF
TRBV2	many	TRBD1	TRBJ1-5	TGTGCGACAGGGAACCTCGTGAGCAATCAGCCCCAGCATTTT	CATGNLVSNQPQHF
TRBV3-1	many	NA	TRBJ2-7	TGTGCCAGCAGCCTCCTGCAGGGTGGCAGCTACGAGCAGTACTTC	CASSLLQGGSYEQYF
TRBV30	NA	NA	TRBJ1-1	TGTGCCTGGAGTCGTGAGAGGGACAAAGCTTTCTTT	CAWSRERDKAFF
TRBV10-2	NA	TRBD1	TRBJ2-2	TGCGCCAGCAGTGACCGGACAGGGGGCAAAACCGGGGAGCTGTTTTTT	CASSDRTGGKTGELFF
TRBV20-1	NA	NA	TRBJ2-1	TGCAGTGCCAGGGGCGGGAATGAAAACAATGAGCAGTTCTTC	CSARGGNENNEQFF
TRBV7-2	NA	TRBD2	TRBJ2-7	TGTGCCAGCAGCTTACTAGCGGGAGAATCCTACGAGCAGTACTTC	CASSLLAGESYEQYF
TRBV7-9	NA	NA	TRBJ2-7	TGTGCCAGCAGCTTACTCTCCCCGGGAGTCTTAAGCGAGCAGTACTTC	CASSLLSPGVLSEQYF
TRBV10-3	once	TRBD1	TRBJ1-2	TGTGCCATCAGTGAAGAGGACAGGGGGCTTTTCTATGGCTACACCTTC	CAISEEDRGLFYGYTF
TRBV11-2	NA	NA	TRBJ2-7	TGTGCCAGCAGCTTAGTCCACAAACCCTACGAGCAGTACTTC	CASSLVHKPYEQYF
TRBV5-1	many	TRBD1	TRBJ2-1	TGCGCCAGCAGCTTGGATGGGACAGGTGCCAATGAGCAGTTCTTC	CASSLDGTGANEQFF
TRBV14	NA	NA	TRBJ1-3	TGTGCCAGCAGCCAACGGGCTAGAAACACCATATATTTT	CASSQRARNTIYF
TRBV19	NA	NA	TRBJ1-2	TGTGCCAGCGGAACAGACTATGGCTACACCTTC	CASGTDYGYTF
TRBV19	NA	NA	TRBJ1-2	TGTGCCAGTAGTAATCCAGGGGACTATGGCTACACCTTC	CASSNPGDYGYTF
TRBV7-2	NA	TRBD2	TRBJ2-5	TGTGCCAGCAGGACTAGCGGGTTAGAGACCCAGTACTTC	CASRTSGLETQYF
TRBV7-6	NA	TRBD1	TRBJ1-2	TGTGCCAGCAGCGCACGGACAGGGTTCGACGCCTATGGCTACACCTTC	CASSARTGFDAYGYTF
TRBV29-1	few	NA	TRBJ1-1	TGCAGCGTTGCTGACAGCGTGAACACTGAAGCTTTCTTT	CSVADSVNTEAFF
TRBV7-3	NA	TRBD1	TRBJ1-2	TGTGCCAGCAGCATAGACAGGGCCGGAGGCTACACCTTC	CASSIDRAGGYTF
TRBV20-1	NA	NA	TRBJ2-7	TGCGGTGCTAGAGATGAGGGGCGTTCTGTCTACGAGCAGTACTTC	CGARDEGRSVYEQYF
TRBV7-9	NA	NA	TRBJ2-7	TGTGCCAGCAGCACCCGGGACGGCTCCTACGAGCAGTACTTC	CASSTRDGSYEQYF
TRBV20-1	NA	NA	TRBJ2-7	TGCAGTGCTAGACTTGGTGGGTCCTACGAGCAGTACTTC	CSARLGGSYEQYF
TRBV29-1	many	TRBD1	TRBJ1-6	TGCAGCGTTGAGGGACAGGGGGGTAATTCACCCCTCCACTTT	CSVEGQGGNSPLHF
TRBV5-1	NA	NA	TRBJ1-1	TGCACCAGCAGCCCGGGAACTGAAGCTTTCTTT	CTSSPGTEAFF
TRBV9	few	TRBD1	TRBJ2-7	TGTGCCAGCAGCGTAGGAGGACAGGGGTGGATGGAGCAGTACTTC	CASSVGGQGWMEQYF
TRBV7-2	few	NA	TRBJ2-7	TGTGCCAGCACCTGGACCCGGGTCCACTTC	CASTWTRVHF
TRBV6-1	many	NA	TRBJ2-7	TGTGCCAGCAGTGAAACCCTCTACGAGCAGTACTTC	CASSETLYEQYF
TRBV2	NA	NA	TRBJ2-4	TGTGCCAGCAGTCCCGGATGGGGTGGGGGGAACATTCAGTACTTC	CASSPGWGGGNIQYF
TRBV2	NA	NA	TRBJ1-5	TGTGCCAGAGAGACCTCAAGGATCATGAATCAGCCCCAGCATTTT	CARETSRIMNQPQHF
TRBV7-3	NA	NA	TRBJ1-1	TGTGCCAGCAGCTTAAGCGCAGCGAACACTGAAGCTTTCTTT	CASSLSAANTEAFF
TRBV5-1	NA	TRBD2	TRBJ2-7	TGCGCCAGCAGCTCCGGGGGGACTAGCGGGGCCTCAACCTACGAGCAGTACTTC	CASSSGGTSGASTYEQYF
TRBV7-3	few	TRBD1	TRBJ2-5	TGTGCCAGCAGTCGGACAGGAGGCAAAGAGACCCAGTACTTC	CASSRTGGKETQYF
TRBV7-9	NA	TRBD1	TRBJ1-2	TGTGCCAGCCTCAAGCCAGGGGGCCTTGGCTACACCTTC	CASLKPGGLGYTF
TRBV7-9	NA	TRBD1	TRBJ1-5	TGTGCCAGCAGTTCTACAGGGGAGGGACAGCCCCAGCATTTT	CASSSTGEGQPQHF
TRBV29-1	NA	TRBD1	TRBJ2-1	TGCAGCGTGATAGGGACAGGGTACTACAATGAGCAGTTCTTC	CSVIGTGYYNEQFF
TRBV10-1	NA	TRBD2	TRBJ2-4	TGCGCCAGCAGTGAACCGGCGGGGGGCCCCAAAAACATTCAGTACTTC	CASSEPAGGPKNIQYF